The 18 T cell receptor beta chains below come from one sample, sequenced in a study of identical twins. In TCRdb, the 5' RACE reads were re-called with MiXCR into one record per CDR3 protein. The top ten clones hold roughly 14% of a sample with under 900,000 distinct CDR3 sequences, about 20% of them seen once. The sample also formed part of further work on T cells expressing NK-cell markers.

Sequencing was done on a sample of PBMCs. The source of these receptors is a woman aged 18-29 years in good health.

In its sample, this clonotype was seen a few times. The gene calls are TRBV20-1 and TRBJ2-7; TRBD2 matches 11 bases. The V segment lost 6 bases and the J segment 1 base; nucleotides outside the gene matches: 5. From germline, CDR1 is DFQATT and CDR2 SNEGSKA (reference sequence). The CDR3 spans 14 residues. In nucleotides, the CDR3 is TGCAGTGCAGCCGGGACTAGCGGATCCTACGAGCAGTACTTC. It yields the protein CSAAGTSGSYEQYF.

The chain is built from TRBV5-1 and TRBJ2-1; the D gene is possibly TRBD1 (6 bases). Germline loops: CDR1 SGHRS, CDR2 YFSETQ. V lost 6 bases, J lost 0 bases, and 13 bases lay in between. CDR3 length: 15 amino acids. The CDR3 here is CASKPQGTSYNEQFF. CDR3 nucleotides: TGCGCCAGCAAGCCACAGGGAACCTCCTACAATGAGCAGTTCTTC.

J is TRBJ2-7 and V is TRBV7-8, with D hard to call. The CDR3 covers 18 residues. V lost 3 bases to trimming and J lost 4 bases, with 25 bases between them. Per the germline V gene, CDR1 is SGHVS and CDR2 is FQNEAQ. The CDR3 region has the DNA TGTGCCAGCAGCTTTCTCCGGCTAGGGCGATCGATTCAATACGAGCAGTACTTC. Its protein product is CASSFLRLGRSIQYEQYF. Complete variable domain (other parts from reference TRBV7-8 and TRBJ2-7): GAGVSQSPRYKVAKRGQDVALRCDPISGHVSLFWYQQALGQGPEFLTYFQNEAQLDKSGLPSDRFFAERPEGSVSTLKIQRTQQEDSAVYLCASSFLRLGRSIQYEQYFGPGTRLTVT.

This clonotype was observed a handful of times. The chain is built from TRBV20-1 and TRBJ2-7; the D gene is possibly TRBD2 (5 bases). The CDR3 consists of 13 residues. The V end lost 0 bases, the J end lost 0 bases, and 6 bases lay between the germline ends. Looked up from germline, CDR1 is DFQATT and CDR2 is SNEGSKA (reference sequence). The DNA of the CDR3 is TGCAGTGCTAGAGATGGACTCTCCTACGAGCAGTACTTC. Protein sequence: CSARDGLSYEQYF.

J is TRBJ2-6 and V is TRBV6-2 or TRBV6-3; no firm D call. Germline CDR1 MNHEY, CDR2 SVGEGT. With 2 bases removed from V and 6 bases from J, the gap between germline ends came to 8 bases. The CDR3 runs to 14 residues. This chain's CDR3 is CASSYPYSANVLTF. The CDR3 DNA sequence: TGTGCCAGCAGTTACCCGTACTCGGCCAACGTCCTGACTTTC.

The gene calls are TRBV5-1 and TRBJ2-1, with D possibly being TRBD2 (5 bases). Per germline, CDR1 SGHRS and CDR2 YFSETQ. V lost 1 base and J lost 8, with 13 bases in between. This CDR3 is 14 amino acids long. The CDR3 coding sequence is TGCGCCAGCAGCTTGCGCGGGCCCGAAGATGAGCAGTTCTTC. Translating it yields CASSLRGPEDEQFF.

There are a few counts of this clonotype. The chain uses TRBV29-1 and TRBJ2-1; weak D call: TRBD1 (5 bases). Germline CDR1 SQVTM, CDR2 ANQGSEA. CDR3 length: 13 amino acids. Trimming cost V 4 bases and J 10 bases, with 17 bases left between them. DNA of the CDR3: TGCAGCGTTGGGGGCACAGGTCTCGAAGAGCAGTTCTTC. The encoded protein is CSVGGTGLEEQFF.

This clonotype was observed a handful of times. The chain carries TRBV10-3 and TRBJ2-7; 7 bases line up with TRBD2. The CDR3 spans 14 residues. CDR1 is ENHRY, CDR2 SYGVKD, per germline. The ends lost 4 bases at V and 5 bases at J; junction bases unmatched: 8. CDR3 nucleotide sequence: TGTGCCATCAGTGGGCCGAGCGGGACCGACGAGCAGTACTTC. This codes for CAISGPSGTDEQYF.

The rearrangement links TRBV24-1 to TRBJ2-1; 7 bases are a match to TRBD1. The germline CDR1 and CDR2 sequences are KGHDR and SFDVKD. This CDR3 region has 14 residues. V dropped 5 bases and J dropped 8; count of bases not matched to a gene: 8. CDR3 sequence: CATSGQQGTHEQFF. In DNA form, the CDR3 reads TGTGCCACCAGTGGACAACAGGGGACCCATGAGCAGTTCTTC.

The rearrangement joins TRBV4-3 to TRBJ2-2; 11 bases line up with TRBD2. The CDR3 has 17 amino acids. Trimming took 2 bases from V and 7 from J; bases not matched to a gene: 9. Germline assignment: CDR1 LGHNA and CDR2 YSLEER. This chain's CDR3 is CASSQPSLAGVSGELFF. The DNA for the CDR3 is TGCGCCAGCAGCCAACCCTCACTAGCGGGAGTTAGCGGGGAGCTGTTTTTT.

This rearrangement joins TRBV7-9 to TRBJ2-1; the match to TRBD2 covers 8 bases. CDR3 length: 15 amino acids. CDR1 and CDR2 (germline): SEHNR, FQNEAQ (reference sequence). Trimming cost V 6 bases and J 7 bases; bases outside gene matches: 11. The CDR3 sequence is CASRDGGSGTNEQFF. The CDR3 nucleotides read TGTGCCAGCAGGGACGGGGGTAGCGGGACTAATGAGCAGTTCTTC.

The rearrangement links TRBV18 to TRBJ2-5; D gene uncertain. This CDR3 comprises 14 residues. V was cut by 2 bases and J by 0 bases, with 7 bases left in between. Looked up from germline, CDR1 is KGHSH and CDR2 is LQKENI. This chain's CDR3 is CASSPFTDQETQYF. The CDR3, as DNA: TGTGCCAGCTCACCATTTACAGACCAAGAGACCCAGTACTTC.

This clonotype was found a few times. This rearrangement joins TRBV12-3 or TRBV12-4 to TRBJ2-5; D perhaps matches TRBD2 (6 bases). The V gene lost 1 base and the J gene lost 6 bases, with 12 bases spanning the gap. The CDR3 runs 14 residues. In DNA form, the CDR3 reads TGTGCCAGCAGTTTAGTGGCAGGGAGGAAGACCCAGTACTTC. Protein sequence: CASSLVAGRKTQYF.

This clonotype was seen a few times. This chain links TRBV27 with TRBJ1-1; possible D gene TRBD1, 5 bases. The CDR3 has 14 amino acids. Trimming pared 3 bases from V and 3 bases from J, leaving 11 bases between. Germline V gives CDR1 MNHEY, CDR2 SMNVEV (reference sequence). DNA of the CDR3: TGTGCCAGCAGTTTCCGGGGCTTTGACACTGAAGCTTTCTTT. Translated, it gives CASSFRGFDTEAFF.

The rearrangement uses TRBV19 and TRBJ2-3; 8 bases match TRBD2. The junction had 7 bases not matched to a gene; V was cut back by 3 bases and J by 2 bases. The CDR3 is made up of 16 amino acids. Germline V CDR1 and CDR2: LNHDA, SQIVND (reference sequence). CDR3 amino acids: CASSMASGSYTDTQYF. CDR3 bases: TGTGCCAGTAGTATGGCAAGCGGGAGCTACACAGATACGCAGTATTTT.

The chain combines TRBV5-1 with TRBJ2-2, with TRBD2 as a possible D gene (6 bases). The CDR3 runs to 15 residues. V was pared by 7 bases and J by 0 bases, with 13 bases between. Germline assignment: CDR1 SGHRS and CDR2 YFSETQ. The CDR3 spells CASGGIAANTGELFF. The CDR3 bases are TGCGCCAGCGGGGGGATAGCGGCGAACACCGGGGAGCTGTTTTTT.

This clonotype was detected only a few times. CDR3 DNA sequence: TGCAGTGCTAGAGGGGAACTAGCGGGAGAGGAGACCCAGTACTTC. This gives the protein CSARGELAGEETQYF. The chain recombines TRBV20-1 with TRBJ2-5; 11 nucleotides align to TRBD2. Losses at the gene ends were 1 base for V and 5 bases for J; bases not matched to a gene: 6. This CDR3 has 15 residues. Germline CDR1 is DFQATT and CDR2 is SNEGSKA (reference sequence).

This clonotype was counted a few times. The chain uses TRBV6-1 and TRBJ1-1, with D perhaps TRBD1 (5 bases). CDR3 size: 14 residues. Trimming left V 4 bases short and J 4 bases short, with 13 bases between. Looked up from germline, CDR1 is MNHNS and CDR2 is SASEGT. The CDR3 DNA is TGTGCCAGCAGTGCCGTCCTCGGGGGCACTGAAGCTTTCTTT. This codes for CASSAVLGGTEAFF.